These T cell receptor beta chains were read from a single sample in a study of post-analysis software for immune sequencing data. MiXCR was run by TCRdb on the PCR reads, yielding one entry per CDR3 protein. The repertoire holds about 460,000 distinct CDR3 sequences, with under 55% as singletons. The sequenced sample was blood. The source of these receptors is a girl aged 5 to 17 with multiple sclerosis. The CDR3 runs from the conserved cysteine through the conserved F or W. A D gene is named only where the DNA matches it firmly. Some rows have no size entry. The others give once, few or many, or a class for an expanded clone.

>NA|11|TRBJ1-2|NA|TRBV28
CATGQGYGYTF
TGTGCCACCGGCCAGGGCTATGGCTACACCTTC
>TRBD2|15|TRBJ2-1|NA|TRBV12-3/TRBV12-4
CASSLSSGRNNEQFF
TGTGCCAGCAGTTTGTCTAGCGGGAGGAACAATGAGCAGTTCTTC
>NA|14|TRBJ2-7|NA|TRBV12-3/TRBV12-4
CASSYFQNRDEQYF
TGTGCCAGCAGTTATTTCCAGAACAGGGACGAGCAGTACTTC
>TRBD2|12|TRBJ2-1|few|TRBV27
CASSRTSREQFF
TGTGCCAGCAGCCGGACTAGCCGGGAGCAGTTCTTC
>NA|15|TRBJ2-1|NA|TRBV7-2
CASSPQLRVGNEQFF
TGTGCCAGCAGCCCTCAGCTCAGGGTAGGCAATGAGCAGTTCTTC
>NA|15|TRBJ2-7|NA|TRBV5-1
CASSLVGRGVDEQYF
TGCGCCAGCAGCTTGGTCGGCAGGGGAGTGGACGAGCAGTACTTC
>NA|16|TRBJ2-3|few|TRBV5-6
CASSPDLARSTDTQYF
TGTGCCAGCAGCCCCGACTTAGCGCGAAGCACAGATACGCAGTATTTT
>TRBD2|13|TRBJ2-5|few|TRBV20-1
CSAGLAGQETQYF
TGCAGCGCGGGACTAGCGGGACAAGAGACCCAGTACTTC
>TRBD1|15|TRBJ2-7|NA|TRBV27
CASSVGQGWFYEQYF
TGTGCCAGCAGTGTCGGACAGGGGTGGTTCTACGAGCAGTACTTC
>NA|14|TRBJ2-1|few|TRBV20-1
CSAPRVSSYNEQFF
TGCAGTGCCCCCCGAGTCAGCTCCTACAATGAGCAGTTCTTC
>NA|16|TRBJ2-7|few|TRBV4-1
CASSQDPRTVIYEQYF
TGCGCCAGCAGCCAAGATCCTCGGACAGTGATCTACGAGCAGTACTTC
>TRBD1|13|TRBJ1-2|few|TRBV7-2
CASSKTGTYGYTF
TGTGCCAGCAGCAAGACAGGGACCTATGGCTACACCTTC
>NA|15|TRBJ1-4|NA|TRBV4-3
CASSPGQTAPEKLFF
TGCGCCAGCAGCCCCGGGCAGACGGCACCTGAAAAACTGTTTTTT
>NA|15|TRBJ2-3|NA|TRBV6-5
CASSSRGGARDTQYF
TGTGCCAGCAGTTCCAGGGGGGGGGCGCGGGATACGCAGTATTTT
>TRBD1|15|TRBJ2-5|few|TRBV10-3
CAISEGDRGQETQYF
TGTGCCATCAGTGAAGGGGACAGGGGCCAAGAGACCCAGTACTTC
>NA|15|TRBJ2-1|NA|TRBV27
CASRIPEGPYNEQFF
TGTGCCAGCAGGATCCCCGAGGGCCCCTACAATGAGCAGTTCTTC
>NA|14|TRBJ2-3|NA|TRBV7-2
CAGSFGQHTVTQYF
TGTGCCGGCAGCTTCGGGCAGCATACTGTTACGCAGTATTTT
>NA|14|TRBJ2-7|NA|TRBV20-1
CSARDSRIGYEQYF
TGCAGTGCTAGAGATTCCCGGATTGGGTACGAGCAGTACTTC
>TRBD1|15|TRBJ2-3|NA|TRBV2
CASSDSTGATDTQYF
TGTGCCAGCAGTGACAGTACAGGGGCCACAGATACGCAGTATTTT
>TRBD2|13|TRBJ2-1|NA|TRBV5-1
CASSLEREDEQFF
TGCGCCAGCAGCCTGGAGCGGGAGGATGAGCAGTTCTTC
>TRBD1|16|TRBJ2-7|NA|TRBV15
CATSPHLGTGESEQYF
TGTGCCACCAGCCCCCATCTCGGGACAGGGGAATCCGAGCAGTACTTC
>NA|13|TRBJ2-5|NA|TRBV24-1
CATSGGHQETQYF
TGTGCCACCAGTGGGGGCCACCAAGAGACCCAGTACTTC
>NA|12|TRBJ2-7|NA|TRBV12-3/TRBV12-4
CASSTTSGEQYF
TGTGCCAGCAGTACCACCAGCGGGGAGCAGTACTTC
>NA|15|TRBJ2-1|NA|TRBV4-2
CASSQDSQGQNEQFF
TGTGCCAGCAGCCAAGATAGCCAGGGGCAGAATGAGCAGTTCTTC
>TRBD1|20|TRBJ1-4|NA|TRBV7-8
CASSHDRGRTFEVPNEKLFF
TGTGCCAGCAGCCACGACAGGGGGCGAACCTTTGAAGTACCTAATGAAAAACTGTTTTTT
>NA|16|TRBJ1-2|many|TRBV4-2
CASSQDGTPLYYGYTF
TGTGCCAGCAGCCAAGACGGCACTCCTCTCTACTATGGCTACACCTTC
>TRBD1|13|TRBJ1-2|NA|TRBV28
CASSSTGVHGYTF
TGTGCCAGCAGTTCAACAGGGGTCCATGGCTACACCTTC
>NA|14|TRBJ1-2|NA|TRBV29-1
CSARTGEGYSGYTF
TGCAGCGCCCGAACCGGGGAGGGGTACTCCGGCTACACCTTC
>TRBD2|17|TRBJ2-1|NA|TRBV27
CASSHQRLAGRLDEQCF
TGTGCCAGCAGTCACCAACGACTAGCGGGAAGATTGGATGAGCAGTGCTTC
>NA|18|TRBJ2-3|NA|TRBV21-1
CASSKAVVLGRGADTQYF
TGTGCCAGCAGCAAAGCAGTAGTCCTAGGCCGGGGCGCAGATACGCAGTATTTT
>NA|15|TRBJ1-1|NA|TRBV7-3
CASSLTPIMNTEAFF
TGTGCCAGCAGCTTAACCCCGATTATGAACACTGAAGCTTTCTTT
>NA|15|TRBJ2-7|NA|TRBV4-1
CASSQVETLFYEQYF
TGCGCCAGCAGCCAAGTCGAGACTCTCTTCTACGAGCAGTACTTC
>TRBD1|14|TRBJ2-5|NA|TRBV6-5
CASRLIRGWETQYF
TGTGCCAGCAGGCTAATCAGGGGGTGGGAGACCCAGTACTTC
>NA|17|TRBJ2-1|once|TRBV7-9
CASSLENLGAGYNEQFF
TGTGCCAGCAGCTTAGAGAACTTGGGGGCAGGCTACAATGAGCAGTTCTTC
>NA|15|TRBJ1-1|NA|TRBV4-3
CASSQVGQTNTEAFF
TGCGCCAGCAGCCAAGTTGGGCAGACGAACACTGAAGCTTTCTTT
>NA|13|TRBJ2-4|few|TRBV12-3/TRBV12-4
CASTVRRGDIQYF
TGTGCCAGCACCGTAAGGAGGGGGGACATTCAGTACTTC
>TRBD2|16|TRBJ2-7|NA|TRBV27
CASSWSGSPFRDEQYF
TGTGCCAGCAGTTGGAGCGGGAGTCCCTTTCGGGACGAGCAGTACTTC
>TRBD2|21|TRBJ2-7|few|TRBV20-1
CSARAPPPVDRGLAALYEQYF
TGCAGTGCTAGAGCACCCCCCCCAGTGGATCGGGGACTAGCGGCACTCTACGAGCAGTACTTC
>NA|12|TRBJ1-5|NA|TRBV7-8
CASSSSLRPQHF
TGTGCCAGCAGCTCCAGTCTTCGACCCCAGCATTTT
>NA|13|TRBJ2-5|NA|TRBV20-1
CSARDWLRATQYF
TGCAGTGCTAGAGACTGGTTACGAGCAACCCAGTACTTC
>NA|12|TRBJ2-7|NA|TRBV30
CAWRGNPYEQYF
TGTGCCTGGAGGGGGAATCCCTACGAGCAGTACTTC
>NA|13|TRBJ2-2|few|TRBV7-3
CACRASNTGELFF
TGTGCCTGCCGGGCCTCGAACACCGGGGAGCTGTTTTTT
>TRBD2|13|TRBJ2-5|few|TRBV7-3
CASSAGTRETQYF
TGTGCCAGCAGCGCCGGGACTAGAGAGACCCAGTACTTC
>TRBD2|13|TRBJ2-1|few|TRBV4-3
CASSQGGRAEQFF
TGCGCCAGCAGCCAAGGCGGGAGGGCTGAGCAGTTCTTC
>TRBD2|13|TRBJ2-7|few|TRBV29-1
CSVDSPSGYEQYF
TGCAGCGTTGATTCTCCTAGCGGGTACGAGCAGTACTTC
>NA|15|TRBJ2-7|few|TRBV29-1
CSVVGEQDGAYEQYF
TGCAGCGTTGTGGGGGAACAGGACGGAGCCTACGAGCAGTACTTC
>NA|15|TRBJ1-2|once|TRBV28
CASSPRQQTNYGYTF
TGTGCCAGCAGTCCAAGACAGCAAACTAACTATGGCTACACCTTC
>TRBD2|15|TRBJ2-1|NA|TRBV5-1
CASSPGIAGYNEQFF
TGCGCCAGCAGCCCCGGAATAGCGGGGTACAATGAGCAGTTCTTC
>NA|16|TRBJ2-4|NA|TRBV13
CASSGTGTGAQETQHF
TGTGCCAGCAGCGGCACAGGGACGGGGGCCCAAGAGACCCAGCACTTC
>NA|14|TRBJ2-7|NA|TRBV12-3/TRBV12-4
CASSLDTSSYEQYF
TGTGCCAGCAGTTTGGACACATCCTCCTACGAGCAGTACTTC
>NA|13|TRBJ2-1|NA|TRBV20-1
CSAHKASRNEQFF
TGCAGTGCACACAAAGCCTCTCGCAATGAGCAGTTCTTC
>TRBD2|15|TRBJ2-7|NA|TRBV28
CASRTPAGESREQYF
TGTGCCAGCAGGACTCCAGCGGGAGAATCGCGCGAGCAGTACTTC
>TRBD1|14|TRBJ1-2|NA|TRBV7-8
CASSPTGGSYGYTF
TGTGCCAGCAGCCCTACAGGGGGCAGCTATGGCTACACCTTC
>NA|16|TRBJ1-5|NA|TRBV20-1
CSAKSEKTVSNQPQHF
TGCAGTGCTAAGTCCGAGAAGACGGTTAGCAATCAGCCCCAGCATTTT
>NA|11|TRBJ2-7|many|TRBV29-1
CSVANTYEQYF
TGCAGCGTTGCAAATACCTACGAGCAGTACTTC
>NA|15|TRBJ2-2|once|TRBV7-8
CASSLWRMVTGELFF
TGTGCCAGCAGCTTGTGGAGGATGGTAACCGGGGAGCTGTTTTTT
>TRBD1|16|TRBJ2-7|NA|TRBV3-1
CASSKKTGVIAYEQYF
TGTGCCAGCAGCAAAAAGACAGGGGTCATCGCCTACGAGCAGTACTTC